A selection of T cell receptor beta chains follows, all from one sample in a study of blood T cell repertoires in COVID-19. Profiled with immunoSEQ multiplex PCR; TCRdb holds only in-frame clones, not every one. The data contain about 200,000 clones, about 88% of them singletons. The specimen sequenced was peripheral blood. Source of these receptors: a man aged 50-60 years with COVID-19, enrolled during active disease. CDR3s include the opening cysteine and the closing phenylalanine or tryptophan. D genes are given only for firm matches. Size values are once, few and many counts, or a class for expanded clones, and some rows have none.

d_gene	v_gene	j_gene	abundance	CDR3nt	CDR3aa
NA	TRBV28	TRBJ1-1	NA	TGTGCCAGCAGTCTAGCGGGGACTGAAGCTTTCTTT	CASSLAGTEAFF
TRBD1	TRBV6-1	TRBJ1-1	NA	TGTGCCAGCAGTGATACCAGGACAGGGCGGTACACTGAAGCTTTCTTT	CASSDTRTGRYTEAFF
NA	TRBV3-1/TRBV3-2	TRBJ2-7	NA	TGTGCCAGCAGCCACGGAGTAGGTGGGGCTGGCGAGCAGTACTTC	CASSHGVGGAGEQYF
TRBD1	TRBV5-6	TRBJ2-1	NA	TGTGCCAGCAGCTTGGGAAGACCGGGACAGGGCAATGAGCAGTTCTTC	CASSLGRPGQGNEQFF
NA	TRBV10-1	TRBJ2-2	few	TGCGCCAGCAGTGAGGTGATTAGCGGTAACACCGGGGAGCTGTTTTTT	CASSEVISGNTGELFF
NA	TRBV2	TRBJ2-1	once	TGTGCCAGCAGTTCGGAAAGGATGGGCAGTGAGCAGTTCTTC	CASSSERMGSEQFF
NA	TRBV7-8	TRBJ1-5	NA	TGTGCCAGCAGCCCCAGGGAATCTCCCCTTAGGAGCAATCAGCCCCAGCATTTT	CASSPRESPLRSNQPQHF
NA	TRBV18	TRBJ2-1	once	TGTGCCAGCTCACCAAGTTTCCGGGCGGGAACATCCTACAATGAGCAGTTCTTC	CASSPSFRAGTSYNEQFF
TRBD1	TRBV4-1	TRBJ2-3	NA	TGCGCCAGCAGCCAAAACAGGGGGCTAATTGATACGCAGTATTTT	CASSQNRGLIDTQYF
TRBD2	TRBV5-4	TRBJ2-1	NA	TGTGCCAGCAGCTGGAAGACTCCGGGACTAGCGGGTGAGCAGTTCTTC	CASSWKTPGLAGEQFF
TRBD1	TRBV19	TRBJ1-3	NA	TGTGCCGCCGCCCAGACAGGGGGCGGAAACACCATATATTTT	CAAAQTGGGNTIYF
NA	TRBV24-1	TRBJ2-2	NA	TGTGCCACCAGTGACCCTGACAGAGACACCGGGGAGCTGTTTTTT	CATSDPDRDTGELFF
NA	TRBV18	TRBJ1-6	NA	TGTGCCAGCTCACCAAATGACCGGGCGGGCCTGGGGAATTCACCCCTCCACTTT	CASSPNDRAGLGNSPLHF
NA	TRBV19	TRBJ2-2	NA	TGTGCCAGTAGTATCAGGGGTACCGGGGAGCTGTTTTTT	CASSIRGTGELFF
TRBD2	TRBV27	TRBJ2-5	NA	TGTGCCAGCAGTCCCGGGCCCAGACTAGCGAGACAAGAGACCCAGTACTTC	CASSPGPRLARQETQYF
NA	TRBV11-2	TRBJ1-1	once	TGTGCCAGCAGCGAGGAAAATGAAGCTTTCTTT	CASSEENEAFF
NA	TRBV7-9	TRBJ2-1	NA	TGTGCCAGCAGCCTACGTAGCTTCAATGAGCAGTTCTTC	CASSLRSFNEQFF
TRBD1	TRBV10-3	TRBJ1-5	few	TGTGCCATCAGTGAGGCCGGGACAGGGGAACAGCCCCAGCATTTT	CAISEAGTGEQPQHF
TRBD1	TRBV18	TRBJ2-3	NA	TGTGCCAGCTCACCAGGGACCGAACAGGGGTTGCATACGCAGTATTTT	CASSPGTEQGLHTQYF
TRBD1	TRBV10-3	TRBJ1-1	NA	TGTGCCATCAGTGAGAAAACAGGGGGCCGCAACACTGAAGCTTTCTTT	CAISEKTGGRNTEAFF
NA	TRBV7-8	TRBJ2-7	NA	TGTGCCAGCATACCCCGGGGAGGGGGCTACGAGCAGTACTTC	CASIPRGGGYEQYF
NA	TRBV6-5	TRBJ2-3	NA	TGTGCCAGCAGTCCGACACCCGTAGGCCCAGATACGCAGTATTTT	CASSPTPVGPDTQYF
TRBD2	TRBV15	TRBJ2-5	NA	TGTGCCACCAGCAGAGATTTAGCGGGGGGAGAGACCCAGTACTTC	CATSRDLAGGETQYF
TRBD1	TRBV6-6	TRBJ1-2	NA	TGTGCCAGCAGCCCAGGACAGGGAAGTTCTGGCTACACCTTC	CASSPGQGSSGYTF
NA	TRBV5-1	TRBJ2-1	NA	TGCGCCAGCAGCTTGGAACAGGTATACAATGAGCAGTTCTTC	CASSLEQVYNEQFF
NA	TRBV28	TRBJ2-1	NA	TGTGCCAGCAGTTTATGGCGGATGAGCTCCTACAATGAGCAGTTCTTC	CASSLWRMSSYNEQFF
TRBD1	TRBV5-1	TRBJ2-5	NA	TGCGCCAGCAGCTTGGTGGGGACAGCCGAAGAGACCCAGTACTTC	CASSLVGTAEETQYF
NA	TRBV25-1	TRBJ1-1	NA	TGTGCCAGCAGTGAATCCTACAGGGTTTCGAACACTGAAGCTTTCTTT	CASSESYRVSNTEAFF
TRBD1	TRBV10-3	TRBJ1-1	NA	TGTGCCATCAGTGAAGACAGGGGCACGAACACTGAAGCTTTCTTT	CAISEDRGTNTEAFF
NA	TRBV11-1	TRBJ1-3	once	TGTGCCAGCAGCTCCGGGGGAAACACCATATATTTT	CASSSGGNTIYF
NA	TRBV5-4	TRBJ2-1	NA	TGTGCCAGCAGACTTGCGGGGGCCCGCTACAATGAGCAGTTCTTC	CASRLAGARYNEQFF
TRBD2	TRBV10-3	TRBJ2-2	NA	TGTGCCATCAGTGACCCCATCGAGGGGGGAGTAGCGGGAGTCGTCGGGGAGCTGTTTTTT	CAISDPIEGGVAGVVGELFF
TRBD1	TRBV19	TRBJ1-5	once	TGTGCCAGTAGTATTGGGCAGGGGGGTGTCCAGCCCCAGCATTTT	CASSIGQGGVQPQHF
NA	TRBV14	TRBJ1-1	NA	TGTGCCAGCAGCCAAGATAGAAGCATGAACACTGAAGCTTTCTTT	CASSQDRSMNTEAFF
NA	TRBV21-1	TRBJ2-5	NA	TGTGCCAGCAGCAAAAAAGGGTACTCCGGGACATCGCAAGAGACCCAGTACTTC	CASSKKGYSGTSQETQYF
NA	TRBV6-2/TRBV6-3	TRBJ1-5	once	TGTGCCAGCAGTTTACAGCCGTCAGGCAATCAGCCCCAGCATTTT	CASSLQPSGNQPQHF
NA	TRBV12-3/TRBV12-4	TRBJ1-5	NA	TGTGCCAGCAGTTTGGAGGGCGGAGGGCCCCAGCATTTT	CASSLEGGGPQHF
TRBD2	TRBV27	TRBJ2-3	NA	TGTGCCAGCAGTCGTGAGGGCGGGGGGATCGATACGCAGTATTTT	CASSREGGGIDTQYF
TRBD2	TRBV5-1	TRBJ2-1	NA	TGCGCCAGCAGCTTGACTCCACTAGCGGGTAGCTCCTACAATGAGCAGTTCTTC	CASSLTPLAGSSYNEQFF
TRBD2	TRBV25-1	TRBJ2-7	NA	TGTGCCAGCAGTGGACCTGGCAGGACTAGCGCTTACGAGCAGTACTTC	CASSGPGRTSAYEQYF
TRBD2	TRBV7-9	TRBJ2-1	NA	TGTGCCAGCAGCTTAGTACCTAGCGGGAAAGTCAATGAGCAGTTCTTC	CASSLVPSGKVNEQFF
NA	TRBV9	TRBJ1-2	NA	TGTGCCAGCAGCGTCGGAGACAGTAACTATGGCTACACCTTC	CASSVGDSNYGYTF
NA	TRBV19	TRBJ2-7	NA	TGTGCCACCAGAGGACAGTCCTACGAGCAGTACTTC	CATRGQSYEQYF
NA	TRBV2	TRBJ2-5	once	TGTGCCAGCAGACCTCTAGGGCCAGGGGCCCAGTACTTC	CASRPLGPGAQYF
NA	TRBV7-9	TRBJ2-1	NA	TGTGCCAGCAGCTTAAAGGGAGGAGGTGGGAATGAGCAGTTCTTC	CASSLKGGGGNEQFF